Below, 29 T cell receptor beta chains from the same sample are listed, as sequenced in a study of T cell repertoires in cytomegalovirus infection. TCRdb recomputed calls from the reads with MiXCR, one row per CDR3 protein. Here the sample spans around 320,000 distinct CDR3 sequences, around 9.5% being singletons. What was sequenced was PBMCs. The receptors were sampled from a human donor in good health (CMV status not recorded). Some clones in this sample may be carry-over from other donors' samples.

The CDR3 nucleotides read TGCAGCGCTGACTTAAACACAGATACGCAGTATTTT. It codes for CSADLNTDTQYF. The rearrangement uses TRBV29-1 and TRBJ2-3, with D unresolved. Between the trimmed V and J ends, which lost 7 bases and 2 bases, there was a span of 10 bases. The CDR3 totals 12 residues. Per germline, CDR1 SQVTM and CDR2 ANQGSEA.

This clonotype was found many times. The chain is built from TRBV28 and TRBJ1-2; 8 nucleotides match TRBD1. Trimming cost V 3 bases and J 7 bases; bases outside gene matches: 1. Germline CDR1 and CDR2: MDHEN and SYDVKM. This CDR3 contains 12 residues. The CDR3 loop is CASSFTGGGYTF. CDR3 nucleotide sequence: TGTGCCAGCAGTTTTACAGGGGGTGGCTACACCTTC.

The chain carries TRBV5-5 and TRBJ2-3; D is perhaps TRBD1 (5 bases). Germline values: CDR1 SGHKS, CDR2 YYEKEE (reference sequence). V lost 2 bases and J lost 2, with 15 bases in between. This CDR3 region has 16 residues. CDR3 bases: TGTGCCAGCAGCTTCCTCCCAGGGTCCCCCACAGATACGCAGTATTTT. This translates into CASSFLPGSPTDTQYF.

This clonotype turned up a few times. The chain combines TRBV12-3 or TRBV12-4 with TRBJ1-5; D is ambiguous. V was pared by 3 bases and J by 1 base, with 7 bases between. The CDR3 is made up of 14 amino acids. The CDR3, as DNA: TGTGCCAGCAGTTTGAGTAGAAGCAATCAGCCCCAGCATTTT. Translating gives CASSLSRSNQPQHF.

This clonotype has a count of ten or more. V and J are TRBV10-3 and TRBJ2-7, with unresolved D. CDR1 and CDR2 (germline): ENHRY, SYGVKD. The CDR3 is 14 amino acids. Deletions cut 6 bases from V and 2 bases from J, with 14 bases between. The CDR3 region has the DNA TGTGCCATCAGCGGGTCTCAAGGCCCCTACGAGCAGTACTTC. It is translated as CAISGSQGPYEQYF.

The chain recombines TRBV20-1 with TRBJ1-5; D is possibly TRBD1 (5 bases). The CDR3 totals 14 residues. Germline CDR1 is DFQATT and CDR2 is SNEGSKA (reference sequence). V was cut by 5 bases and J by 0 bases, with 11 bases left in between. DNA for the CDR3: TGCAGTGCTCAACCGGGACCTAGCAATCAGCCCCAGCATTTT. Its protein product is CSAQPGPSNQPQHF.

As regards this clonotype: A read error may be the cause here, since a much bigger clone is one base away. The genes are TRBV7-2 and TRBJ2-7; D call uncertain. Germline lookup yields CDR1 SGHTA and CDR2 FQGNSA. This CDR3 contains 13 residues. The V gene lost 5 bases and the J gene lost 6 bases, with 14 bases spanning the gap. The CDR3 region has the DNA TGTGCCAGCAGCCCCCGGCCGGTCGGCGAGCAGTACTTC. Its protein is CASSPRPVGEQYF.

The DNA of the CDR3 is TGTGCCAGCAGTTCTAGCGCCGCCTACAATGAGCAGTTCTTC. The encoded protein is CASSSSAAYNEQFF. The V call is TRBV28, the J call TRBJ2-1, with a weak D call TRBD2 (6 bases). CDR1 and CDR2 from the germline V gene are MDHEN and SYDVKM. V gave up 4 bases and J gave up 2 bases, with 9 bases separating them. CDR3 length: 14 amino acids.

This clonotype was observed at least ten times. The chain recombines TRBV7-2 with TRBJ2-1; the D gene is possibly TRBD1 (6 bases). Trimming took off 5 bases at V and 7 bases at J, with 24 bases between the two ends. Germline values: CDR1 SGHTA, CDR2 FQGNSA. The CDR3 has 17 amino acids. The CDR3 sequence is CASSPKTGTLLLNEQFF. Written as DNA, the CDR3 is TGTGCCAGCAGCCCGAAAACAGGGACACTCCTCTTGAATGAGCAGTTCTTC. Together with reference TRBV7-2 and TRBJ2-1, the CDR3 gives the full variable domain: GAGVSQSPSNKVTEKGKDVELRCDPISGHTALYWYRQSLGQGLEFLIYFQGNSAPDKSGLPSDRFSAERTGGSVSTLTIQRTQQEDSAVYLCASSPKTGTLLLNEQFFGPGTRLTVL.

Many counts were recorded for this clonotype. This chain's CDR3 is CASSPDTPYTGELFF. The CDR3 nucleotides read TGTGCCAGCAGCCCAGACACACCCTACACCGGGGAGCTGTTTTTT. The chain combines TRBV11-2 with TRBJ2-2; D not resolved. Germline V gene lookup returns CDR1 SGHAT and CDR2 FQNNGV. This CDR3 is 15 amino acids long. V gave up 5 bases and J gave up 3 bases, with 13 bases separating them.

J is TRBJ2-3 and V is TRBV28, with TRBD2 matching over 8 bases. Per germline, CDR1 MDHEN and CDR2 SYDVKM. Trimming removed 8 bases from V and 1 base from J; junction bases left unmatched: 11. CDR3 size: 16 residues. The CDR3 DNA reads TGTGCCAGCTCGGTCTTTGGACTAGCCGGCACAGATACGCAGTATTTT. It encodes CASSVFGLAGTDTQYF. Full variable domain (missing parts from reference TRBV28 and TRBJ2-3): DVKVTQSSRYLVKRTGEKVFLECVQDMDHENMFWYRQDPGLGLRLIYFSYDVKMKEKGDIPEGYSVSREKKERFSLILESASTNQTSMYLCASSVFGLAGTDTQYFGPGTRLTVL.

This clonotype has more than one count but fewer than ten. The V gene is TRBV7-3, the J gene TRBJ2-3; D is unclear. There are 15 residues in the CDR3. V was pared by 1 base and J by 0 bases, with 8 bases between. In germline, CDR1 is SGHTA, CDR2 FQGTGA. CDR3 nucleotides: TGTGCCAGCAGCTTAAGGGCAGCTAGCACAGATACGCAGTATTTT. Translated: CASSLRAASTDTQYF. The variable domain in full, with the rest retrieved from reference TRBV7-3 and TRBJ2-3, is GAGVSQTPSNKVTEKGKYVELRCDPISGHTALYWYRQSLGQGPEFLIYFQGTGAADDSGLPNDRFFAVRPEGSVSTLKIQRTERGDSAVYLCASSLRAASTDTQYFGPGTRLTVL.

This clonotype was counted many times. The chain recombines TRBV6-1 with TRBJ2-5; 11 nucleotides align to TRBD2. Germline assignment: CDR1 MNHNS and CDR2 SASEGT. The CDR3 contains 18 residues. Unmatched junction bases numbered 19, after V lost 7 bases and J lost 6 bases. The CDR3 bases are TGTGCCAGCACTTACAAGGGGCTAGCGGGGGGATTCCCAAAGACCCAGTACTTC. It is translated as CASTYKGLAGGFPKTQYF.

The table lists this clonotype with a few counts. A much larger clone differs by one base, so this may be a read error. The rearrangement joins TRBV11-2 to TRBJ2-1; D possibly corresponds to TRBD2 (5 bases). Germline loops: CDR1 SGHAT, CDR2 FQNNGV. The length of the CDR3 is 15 residues. Trimming pared 3 bases from V and 0 bases from J, leaving 9 bases between. CDR3 in amino acids: CASSFSVSSYNEQFF. CDR3 coding DNA: TGTGCCAGCAGCTTTAGCGTGAGCTCCTACAATGAGCAGTTCTTC.

The V gene is TRBV20-1, the J gene TRBJ2-5; TRBD1 aligns across 8 bases. Germline lookup yields CDR1 DFQATT and CDR2 SNEGSKA (reference sequence). The CDR3 is made up of 16 amino acids. The junction had 8 bases not matched to a gene; V was cut back by 2 bases and J by 0 bases. CDR3 coding DNA: TGCAGTGCTAGATTGACAGGGGAGGTGGACCAAGAGACCCAGTACTTC. Protein sequence: CSARLTGEVDQETQYF.

Ten or more counts support this clonotype. The V call is TRBV7-9, the J call TRBJ2-7, with D unclear. V lost 2 bases and J 3 bases, leaving 8 bases between the germline ends. The CDR3 extends over 13 amino acids. From germline, CDR1 is SEHNR and CDR2 FQNEAQ (reference sequence). CDR3 coding DNA: TGTGCCAGCAGCTTATCAGACCGCTACGAGCAGTACTTC. Translating it yields CASSLSDRYEQYF.

This clonotype came up a few times. CDR3 DNA sequence: TGTGCCAGCAGCTTAGAGGCTAAATTCGGTGGAGAGACCCAGTACTTC. Its protein is CASSLEAKFGGETQYF. V is TRBV11-2 and J is TRBJ2-5; the D is unclear. Trimming cost V 0 bases and J 4 bases, with 15 bases left between them. This CDR3 is built from 16 residues. Germline CDR1 reads SGHAT; CDR2 reads FQNNGV.

This clonotype occurred many times. The V call is TRBV7-2, the J call TRBJ1-2, with D hard to call. From germline, CDR1 is SGHTA and CDR2 FQGNSA. Trimming removed 0 bases from V and 4 bases from J, with 9 bases in between. The CDR3 length is 14 residues. The CDR3 region has the DNA TGTGCCAGCAGCTTAGCAATAGGCTCCTATGGCTACACCTTC. As protein: CASSLAIGSYGYTF.

This clonotype occurred many times. V and J are TRBV7-2 and TRBJ2-5; D ambiguous. The germline CDR1 and CDR2 sequences are SGHTA and FQGNSA. This CDR3 contains 13 residues. The V and J ends lost 1 base and 5 bases respectively, with 8 bases between them. CDR3 nucleotide sequence: TGTGCCAGCAGCTTAGGGGGTTTCGAGACCCAGTACTTC. It yields the protein CASSLGGFETQYF. Variable domain in full (rest from reference TRBV7-2 and TRBJ2-5): GAGVSQSPSNKVTEKGKDVELRCDPISGHTALYWYRQSLGQGLEFLIYFQGNSAPDKSGLPSDRFSAERTGGSVSTLTIQRTQQEDSAVYLCASSLGGFETQYFGPGTRLLVL.

This clonotype was recorded a few times. The genes are TRBV4-1 and TRBJ2-1, with 7 bases that match TRBD2. The CDR3 is 16 residues long. CDR1 is MGHRA and CDR2 is YSYEKL in the germline V gene. Trimming removed 4 bases from V and 2 bases from J; junction bases left unmatched: 8. In DNA, the CDR3 is TGCGCCAGCAGCCTAGAGTGGGGGGGACCCTACAATGAGCAGTTCTTC. Protein: CASSLEWGGPYNEQFF.

The table lists this clonotype with a few counts. This chain connects TRBV9 to TRBJ1-2; D remains ambiguous. Germline V gene data show CDR1 as SGDLS and CDR2 as YYNGEE. The CDR3 contains 13 residues. Trimming removed 0 bases from V and 10 bases from J, with 13 bases in between. The CDR3 sequence is CASSVGQALPYTF. The DNA for the CDR3 is TGTGCCAGCAGCGTAGGGCAAGCTCTGCCCTACACCTTC.

This clonotype was seen repeatedly, ten times or more. The chain is built from TRBV7-4 and TRBJ2-1, with 9 bases aligning to TRBD1. This CDR3 comprises 19 residues. Looked up from germline, CDR1 is SGHVT and CDR2 is SQSDAQ. The trim removed 1 base at V and 2 bases at J, leaving 12 bases unmatched. CDR3 bases: TGTGCCAGCAGCTTAGAAAGAACAGGGGGCCTTAGGACCTACAATGAGCAGTTCTTC. It codes for CASSLERTGGLRTYNEQFF. Full variable domain (remainder filled in from reference TRBV7-4 and TRBJ2-1): GAGVSQSPRYKVAKRGRDVALRCDSISGHVTLYWYRQTLGQGSEVLTYSQSDAQRDKSGRPSGRFSAERPERSVSTLKIQRTEQGDSAVYLCASSLERTGGLRTYNEQFFGPGTRLTVL.

This clonotype was seen ten or more times. The rearrangement uses TRBV12-3 or TRBV12-4 and TRBJ1-5; D uncertain. This CDR3 region has 14 residues. V was cut by 4 bases and J by 2 bases, with 9 bases left in between. The CDR3, as DNA: TGTGCCAGCAGTTCCCGTAGGGGCAATCAGCCCCAGCATTTT. Protein sequence: CASSSRRGNQPQHF.

This clonotype was seen a few times. The chain couples TRBV10-3 to TRBJ1-4; D is uncertain. Trimming stripped 7 bases from V and 0 bases from J, with 15 bases between. The CDR3 spans 16 residues. In germline, CDR1 is ENHRY, CDR2 SYGVKD. The CDR3 here is CAIKEGQGATNEKLFF. In DNA form, the CDR3 reads TGTGCCATCAAGGAGGGCCAAGGAGCAACTAATGAAAAACTGTTTTTT.

This clonotype was counted at least ten times. V is TRBV7-6 and J is TRBJ2-6; D remains ambiguous. The V gene lost 5 bases and the J gene lost 0 bases, with 20 bases spanning the gap. CDR1 is SGHVS, CDR2 FNYEAQ, per germline. There are 19 residues in the CDR3. The CDR3 loop reads CASSGTERIFDSGANVLTF. CDR3 nucleotides: TGTGCCAGCAGCGGCACCGAACGGATATTTGACTCTGGGGCCAACGTCCTGACTTTC.

V and J are TRBV12-3 or TRBV12-4 and TRBJ2-2; D is possibly TRBD1 (5 bases). The CDR3 length is 14 residues. Deletions cut 6 bases from V and 3 bases from J, with 11 bases between. The CDR3 DNA is TGTGCCAGCAGGGCGGCAGGGTACACCGGGGAGCTGTTTTTT. The encoded protein is CASRAAGYTGELFF.

The table lists this clonotype with a few counts. This sequence joins TRBV28 and TRBJ2-1; 10 bases agree with TRBD2. The J segment lost 7 bases and the V segment lost 7 bases, leaving 10 bases of the junction unmatched. Germline V CDR1 and CDR2: MDHEN, SYDVKM. The CDR3 totals 15 residues. CDR3 DNA sequence: TGTGCCAGCAACCCTCCGGGACTAGCGCAGAATGAGCAGTTCTTC. Protein sequence: CASNPPGLAQNEQFF.

This clonotype was found many times. The chain joins TRBV12-3 or TRBV12-4 to TRBJ2-2; the D gene is possibly TRBD1 (8 bases). The V gene lost 6 bases and the J gene lost 6 bases, with 14 bases spanning the gap. The CDR3 has 14 amino acids. The CDR3 protein is CASRLQGGSGELFF. CDR3 DNA sequence: TGTGCCAGCAGACTACAGGGGGGGTCCGGGGAGCTGTTTTTT.

This clonotype was seen ten or more times. This chain links TRBV19 with TRBJ2-1; 8 bases map to TRBD2. Trimming took 2 bases from V and 0 from J; bases not matched to a gene: 6. The germline V gene has CDR1 LNHDA and CDR2 SQIVND (reference sequence). The CDR3 contains 17 residues. The chain's CDR3 is CASSISGGSSSYNEQFF. CDR3 coding DNA: TGTGCCAGTAGTATATCGGGGGGGTCGAGCTCCTACAATGAGCAGTTCTTC.